This TCR beta chain was documented in a study of blood T cell repertoires in COVID-19. TCRdb keeps only in-frame clones here, not all; method: immunoSEQ multiplex PCR. The table shows around 280,000 clones, with around 88% occurring only once. CDR3 length: 13 residues. Trimming shortened V by 3 bases and J by 0 bases, and 5 bases separated the two germline ends. Per germline, CDR1 LNHDA and CDR2 SQIVND (reference sequence). This clone came up a few times. Sequenced material: peripheral blood. The TCR sequence derives from a woman in her 30s who had recovered from COVID-19. J is TRBJ1-2 and V is TRBV19; D is uncertain. DNA for the CDR3: TGTGCCAGTAGTATGGGCACTAACTATGGCTACACCTTC. Amino acid sequence: CASSMGTNYGYTF.